The clone carrying this T cell receptor beta chain was seen at least ten times. This specimen belongs to a study of tumor-infiltrating lymphocytes in primary liver carcinoma. Unmatched junction bases numbered 3, after V lost 5 bases and J lost 3 bases. This CDR3 has 13 residues. Production of TCR beta cDNA used approximately 0.55 ug total RNA together with a constant-region primer. Libraries for TCR beta were built through three nested multiplex PCR rounds, which together made up a slightly modified ARM-PCR procedure. Running roughly 10 cycles apiece, the first two PCR rounds relied on TRBV1-TRBV30 forward primers together with a C-beta reverse primer. TCRdb called the multiplex PCR reads again in MiXCR, with one record for every CDR3 protein. The sample yields approximately 330,000 distinct CDR3 sequences, about 65% seen once. Germline DNA was also extracted, and blood RNA derived from unsorted whole blood.

This chain connects TRBV12-3 or TRBV12-4 to TRBJ2-5; 7 bases are a match to TRBD1. This clonotype was obtained from a man in his forties with primary liver carcinoma and hepatitis B virus infection. Material: peripheral blood. The chain's CDR3 is CASSIDREETQYF. The CDR3 DNA sequence: TGTGCCAGCAGTATCGACAGGGAAGAGACCCAGTACTTC.